This T cell receptor beta chain appears in the sequencing data of a study of cytomegalovirus exposure and HLA in healthy donors. With respect to this clone: Its matching antigen is unknown.

General study results and limits: TCR beta sequences numbering under 20,000 were associated with HLA alleles at 0.05 false discovery rate in a later analysis. Reports credit the classifier with highly specific, highly sensitive diagnosis of cytomegalovirus status. It has been reported that TCR beta sequences accurately predicted the HLA-A and HLA-B alleles of most subjects. It emerged from a later analysis that several of the most significant clusters appeared to be linked to common viral pathogens.

Both 60 Vbeta primers and 13 Jbeta primers went into the PCR. Some clones are missing from TCRdb's copy, which holds only in-frame ones; the method was immunoSEQ multiplex PCR. The sample has under 200,000 clones, about three quarters seen once; the top ten hold 5% to 7%. The V and J ends lost 3 bases and 9 bases respectively, with 23 bases between them. Germline CDR1 and CDR2: SEHNR and FQNEAQ (reference sequence). This CDR3 has 16 amino acids. The chain carries TRBV7-9 and TRBJ1-2; a weak D match, TRBD1 (5 bases). The sequencing sample was made of PBMCs. The origin of this receptor is a man in his forties or fifties in good health and CMV-seronegative. Here the CDR3 reads CASSFPVVLGGVSYTF. The DNA for the CDR3 is TGTGCCAGCAGCTTCCCCGTTGTTCTGGGGGGAGTTAGCTACACCTTC.